What follows describes a single TCR beta chain. Germline values: CDR1 MNHEY, CDR2 SVGAGI. The V and J ends lost 2 bases and 4 bases respectively, with 11 bases between them. CDR3 length: 14 residues. The record originates from a study of blood T cell repertoires in COVID-19. Study summary: Acute-phase and convalescent COVID-19 samples originated in the United States, Italy and Spain. Nucleic acid was either cDNA or gDNA, and it came from T cells, B-cell-depleted T cells, or PBMCs.

Patients in Seattle were enrolled during active infection, then followed longitudinally. As processed by the authors: How many nucleated cells were present was estimated from reference gene primer amplification. Produced via immunoSEQ multiplex PCR; TCRdb's table is partial and in-frame only. V and J calls and clone size are those listed in that table; D and trimming were worked out from the DNA. The top ten hold roughly 5.5% of the sample, which has some 220,000 clones, 82% seen once. This receptor was taken from a woman in her seventies with COVID-19, enrolled during active disease. The sample comprised peripheral blood. This sequence joins TRBV6-5 and TRBJ1-2, with D uncertain. CDR3: CASSYRHLGYGYTF. The CDR3 DNA is TGTGCCAGCAGTTACCGCCACCTAGGCTATGGCTACACCTTC.